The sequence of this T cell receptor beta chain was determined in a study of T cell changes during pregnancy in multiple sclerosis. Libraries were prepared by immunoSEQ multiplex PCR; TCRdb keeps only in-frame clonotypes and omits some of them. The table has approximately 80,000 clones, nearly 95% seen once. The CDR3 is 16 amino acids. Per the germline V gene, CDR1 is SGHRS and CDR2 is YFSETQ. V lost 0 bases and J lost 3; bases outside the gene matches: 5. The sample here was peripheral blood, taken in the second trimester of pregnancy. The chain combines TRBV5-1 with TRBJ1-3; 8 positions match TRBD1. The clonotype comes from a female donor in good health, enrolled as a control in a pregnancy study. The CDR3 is CASSLAPTGVGNTIYF. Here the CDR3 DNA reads TGCGCCAGCAGCTTGGCACCGACAGGGGTTGGAAACACCATATATTTT. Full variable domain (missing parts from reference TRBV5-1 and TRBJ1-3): KAGVTQTPRYLIKTRGQQVTLSCSPISGHRSVSWYQQTPGQGLQFLFEYFSETQRNKGNFPGRFSGRQFSNSRSEMNVSTLELGDSALYLCASSLAPTGVGNTIYFGEGSWLTVV.